What follows are 2 T cell receptor beta chains derived from one specimen sequenced in a study of T cell changes during pregnancy in multiple sclerosis. Clones were sequenced by immunoSEQ multiplex PCR, and TCRdb holds only the in-frame ones, with some missing. The sample has 50,000 or so clones, around 94% seen once. The sequencing here drew on CD4+ T cells from peripheral blood mononuclear cells, taken in the second trimester of pregnancy. These receptors were collected from a female donor with multiple sclerosis, enrolled in a pregnancy study.

V usage is TRBV7-2 and J usage is TRBJ1-2; no reliable D call. CDR3 length: 12 amino acids. V was cut by 5 bases and J by 4 bases, with 8 bases left in between. Germline CDR1 reads SGHTA; CDR2 reads FQGNSA. CDR3 DNA: TGTGCCAGCAGCCGACTCGGCTATGGCTACACCTTC. Its translation: CASSRLGYGYTF.

The V call is TRBV6-5, the J call TRBJ1-1; 8 bases align to TRBD1. Germline V gene data show CDR1 as MNHEY and CDR2 as SVGAGI. J gave up 9 bases and V 7 bases, and 7 bases lay outside the gene matches. The CDR3 extends over 12 amino acids. DNA of the CDR3: TGTGCCAGCATACCAGGACAGGGACAAGCTTTCTTT. Encoded protein: CASIPGQGQAFF.